This T cell receptor (beta chain) was identified in a study of blood T cell repertoires in COVID-19. Looking at the study overall: Samples came from the United States, Italy and Spain, spanning acute and convalescent COVID-19.

Repertoires were generated with immunoSEQ multiplex PCR, while TCRdb's copy carries only in-frame clones and drops some. Among 270,000 or so clones listed, around 89% were seen once. Germline V gene lookup returns CDR1 GTSNPN and CDR2 SVGIG (reference sequence). The CDR3 runs to 15 residues. Trimming pared 6 bases from V and 3 bases from J, leaving 15 bases between. The TCR comes from a man aged 35 to 55 with acute or convalescent COVID-19. The chain combines TRBV30 with TRBJ1-6; perhaps TRBD1 as D (6 bases). Input material: peripheral blood. CDR3 in amino acids: CACLTGSGYNSPLHF. The CDR3 DNA reads as TGTGCCTGCCTCACAGGGTCCGGCTATAATTCACCCCTCCACTTT.